Listed below are T cell receptor beta chains from one sample, sequenced in a study of control samples from healthy donors and cancer patients. The assay was immunoSEQ multiplex PCR, and TCRdb's table has in-frame clones only and misses some. In the table there are tens of thousands of clones, around 90% of which are singletons. Sequencing was carried out using blood. The receptors were gathered from a woman in her sixties or seventies in good health. Both conserved end residues are part of each CDR3. The D gene is left open where the match is weak. The size field is filled for only some rows; it gives once, few, many or a size class.

abundance: NA
j_gene: TRBJ2-5
v_gene: TRBV6-6
d_gene: TRBD2
CDR3nt: TGTGCCAGCAGTCCTTTGGGGGGGTCCGGTTTGAGAGAGACCCAGTACTTC
CDR3aa: CASSPLGGSGLRETQYF

abundance: once
j_gene: TRBJ2-1
v_gene: TRBV3-1/TRBV3-2
d_gene: TRBD2
CDR3nt: TGTGCCAGCAGCCCCCACCGGACTAGTTTTTATGAGCAGTTCTTC
CDR3aa: CASSPHRTSFYEQFF

abundance: NA
j_gene: TRBJ1-1
v_gene: TRBV29-1
d_gene: NA
CDR3nt: TGCAGCGTTGAGCCACAGCGGAACACTGAAGCTTTCTTT
CDR3aa: CSVEPQRNTEAFF

abundance: once
j_gene: TRBJ1-1
v_gene: TRBV5-1
d_gene: NA
CDR3nt: TGCGCCAGCAGCTTGGTAGGAACGTCGGGGGCTTTCTTT
CDR3aa: CASSLVGTSGAFF

abundance: once
j_gene: TRBJ2-1
v_gene: TRBV29-1
d_gene: TRBD2
CDR3nt: TGCAGCGTTGATTCAGGACTAGCGGGAGTATTTTCCCCCTACAATGAGCAGTTCTTC
CDR3aa: CSVDSGLAGVFSPYNEQFF

abundance: NA
j_gene: TRBJ1-5
v_gene: TRBV5-6
d_gene: NA
CDR3nt: TGTGCCAGCAGCTCTGGAGGCAGAGATCAGCCCCAGCATTTT
CDR3aa: CASSSGGRDQPQHF

abundance: NA
j_gene: TRBJ1-6
v_gene: TRBV11-2
d_gene: NA
CDR3nt: TGTGCCAGCAGCTTACAGGGGATATCACCCCTCCACTTT
CDR3aa: CASSLQGISPLHF

abundance: NA
j_gene: TRBJ2-5
v_gene: TRBV5-1
d_gene: TRBD2
CDR3nt: TGCGCCAGCAGCTTCACCGAACTAGCGGGGGTTGGCGAGACCCAGTACTTC
CDR3aa: CASSFTELAGVGETQYF

abundance: NA
j_gene: TRBJ2-7
v_gene: TRBV7-2
d_gene: TRBD2
CDR3nt: TGTGCCAGCAGCGTACCCGGGACTAGCGGGACCGAGCAGTACTTC
CDR3aa: CASSVPGTSGTEQYF

abundance: NA
j_gene: TRBJ2-3
v_gene: TRBV19
d_gene: NA
CDR3nt: TGTGCCAGTAGTATTGGCGCTGCCACAGATACGCAGTATTTT
CDR3aa: CASSIGAATDTQYF

abundance: few
j_gene: TRBJ1-2
v_gene: TRBV7-2
d_gene: NA
CDR3nt: TGTGCCAGCAGCGCCCAGACGGCCAAAACTAAAAATGGCTACACCTTC
CDR3aa: CASSAQTAKTKNGYTF

abundance: NA
j_gene: TRBJ1-2
v_gene: TRBV12-5
d_gene: TRBD1
CDR3nt: TGTGCTAGTGGTTTGGTAGTGGGACAGGGGTTGGAAGGCTACACCTTC
CDR3aa: CASGLVVGQGLEGYTF

abundance: NA
j_gene: TRBJ1-1
v_gene: TRBV25-1
d_gene: NA
CDR3nt: TGTGCCAGCAGGGACATCTCACAGGTGGACACTGAAGCTTTCTTT
CDR3aa: CASRDISQVDTEAFF

abundance: NA
j_gene: TRBJ1-2
v_gene: TRBV6-5
d_gene: TRBD1
CDR3nt: TGTGCCAGCAGTTCACTCGCAGGGGGCCCCTATGGCTACACCTTC
CDR3aa: CASSSLAGGPYGYTF

abundance: few
j_gene: TRBJ1-5
v_gene: TRBV6-1
d_gene: NA
CDR3nt: TGTGCCAGCAGTGAAGGATATAGCAATCAGCCCCAGCATTTT
CDR3aa: CASSEGYSNQPQHF

abundance: NA
j_gene: TRBJ2-1
v_gene: TRBV2
d_gene: TRBD2
CDR3nt: TGTGCCAGCAGCGCTAGCGGGGGGGCATACAATGAGCAGTTCTTC
CDR3aa: CASSASGGAYNEQFF

abundance: NA
j_gene: TRBJ2-5
v_gene: TRBV6-5
d_gene: NA
CDR3nt: TGTGCCAGCAGTCCTCTGGGTACAAGCCAAGAGACCCAGTACTTC
CDR3aa: CASSPLGTSQETQYF

abundance: NA
j_gene: TRBJ2-2
v_gene: TRBV10-1
d_gene: NA
CDR3nt: TGCGCCAGCAGACAGCTAAGACGGAACACCGGGGAGCTGTTTTTT
CDR3aa: CASRQLRRNTGELFF

abundance: NA
j_gene: TRBJ1-6
v_gene: TRBV5-1
d_gene: NA
CDR3nt: TGCGCCAGCAGCTTGGGACAGGCGTATTCACCCCTCCACTTT
CDR3aa: CASSLGQAYSPLHF

abundance: NA
j_gene: TRBJ2-2
v_gene: TRBV9
d_gene: NA
CDR3nt: TGTGCCAGCAGCGTAGTGGAAGGGCGGGGGGAGCTGTTTTTT
CDR3aa: CASSVVEGRGELFF

abundance: NA
j_gene: TRBJ1-5
v_gene: TRBV19
d_gene: NA
CDR3nt: TGTGCCAGTAGTGTAGTCGCGAATCAGCCCCAGCATTTT
CDR3aa: CASSVVANQPQHF

abundance: NA
j_gene: TRBJ1-2
v_gene: TRBV7-8
d_gene: NA
CDR3nt: TGTGCCAGCAGCCCCTTCGAGGGGCAATATGGCTACACCTTC
CDR3aa: CASSPFEGQYGYTF

abundance: few
j_gene: TRBJ2-5
v_gene: TRBV7-9
d_gene: TRBD2
CDR3nt: TGTGCCAGCAGCCCCGGCGAGCTAGCGGGGCTAGAGACCCAGTACTTC
CDR3aa: CASSPGELAGLETQYF

abundance: NA
j_gene: TRBJ2-1
v_gene: TRBV9
d_gene: NA
CDR3nt: TGTGCCAGCAGCGGTGATCGGGGCCCCTACAATGAGCAGTTCTTC
CDR3aa: CASSGDRGPYNEQFF

abundance: NA
j_gene: TRBJ2-6
v_gene: TRBV3-1/TRBV3-2
d_gene: NA
CDR3nt: TGTGCCAGCAGCCCAGAGGGGGGAACCCTAACTGGGGCCAACGTCCTGACTTTC
CDR3aa: CASSPEGGTLTGANVLTF

abundance: NA
j_gene: TRBJ1-2
v_gene: TRBV28
d_gene: NA
CDR3nt: TGTGCCAGCAGTTTAAAAGATTACTATGGCTACACCTTC
CDR3aa: CASSLKDYYGYTF

abundance: once
j_gene: TRBJ1-4
v_gene: TRBV7-2
d_gene: NA
CDR3nt: TGTGCCAGCAGCTTTATAGCTAATGAAAAACTGTTTTTT
CDR3aa: CASSFIANEKLFF

abundance: NA
j_gene: TRBJ1-1
v_gene: TRBV18
d_gene: NA
CDR3nt: TGTGCCAGCTCCCCGGGTGGGAACACTGAAGCTTTCTTT
CDR3aa: CASSPGGNTEAFF

abundance: NA
j_gene: TRBJ2-2
v_gene: TRBV2
d_gene: NA
CDR3nt: TGTGCCAGCAGAATAGACAGCGCGAACACCGGGGAGCTGTTTTTT
CDR3aa: CASRIDSANTGELFF

abundance: NA
j_gene: TRBJ2-1
v_gene: TRBV11-2
d_gene: NA
CDR3nt: TGTGCCAGCAGCTTGGGTCAGCAAAATGAGCAGTTCTTC
CDR3aa: CASSLGQQNEQFF

abundance: NA
j_gene: TRBJ1-6
v_gene: TRBV3-1/TRBV3-2
d_gene: NA
CDR3nt: TGTGCCAGCAGCCAAGACCAGTTGCAGGGGAATTCACCCCTCCACTTT
CDR3aa: CASSQDQLQGNSPLHF

abundance: NA
j_gene: TRBJ2-4
v_gene: TRBV7-8
d_gene: TRBD1
CDR3nt: TGTGCCAGCAGCTTGGACAGGGGGCCCTACATTCAGTACTTC
CDR3aa: CASSLDRGPYIQYF

abundance: NA
j_gene: TRBJ2-7
v_gene: TRBV5-4
d_gene: TRBD2
CDR3nt: TGTGCCAGCAGCTTGGGCGGGGGGCTGGTCGAGCAGTACTTC
CDR3aa: CASSLGGGLVEQYF

abundance: few
j_gene: TRBJ2-1
v_gene: TRBV15
d_gene: TRBD1
CDR3nt: TGTGCCACCAGCACCACTTCGGGACAGGGGGCCAATGAGCAGTTCTTC
CDR3aa: CATSTTSGQGANEQFF

abundance: NA
j_gene: TRBJ1-1
v_gene: TRBV29-1
d_gene: NA
CDR3nt: TGCAGCGGAACTGGATGGTTGAACACTGAAGCTTTCTTT
CDR3aa: CSGTGWLNTEAFF

abundance: NA
j_gene: TRBJ1-4
v_gene: TRBV10-3
d_gene: NA
CDR3nt: TGTGCCATCAGTGAGTCGACCAGGGCAGGAGCTGAAGAAAAACTGTTTTTT
CDR3aa: CAISESTRAGAEEKLFF

abundance: NA
j_gene: TRBJ1-1
v_gene: TRBV19
d_gene: NA
CDR3nt: TGTGCCAGTAGTATAATAGGGCAAGCTTTCTTT
CDR3aa: CASSIIGQAFF

abundance: few
j_gene: TRBJ1-5
v_gene: TRBV5-4
d_gene: NA
CDR3nt: TGTGCCAGCAGCTTAAGTCCAAGTAGCAATCAGCCCCAGCATTTT
CDR3aa: CASSLSPSSNQPQHF

abundance: NA
j_gene: TRBJ2-1
v_gene: TRBV7-2
d_gene: TRBD1
CDR3nt: TGTGCCAGCAGCTCGAACCCGGGACAGAGTCAGTTCTTC
CDR3aa: CASSSNPGQSQFF

abundance: once
j_gene: TRBJ2-1
v_gene: TRBV6-5
d_gene: TRBD1
CDR3nt: TGTGCCAGCAGGGAGACAGGGCTGGACGAGCAGTTCTTC
CDR3aa: CASRETGLDEQFF

abundance: few
j_gene: TRBJ2-7
v_gene: TRBV5-1
d_gene: TRBD1
CDR3nt: TGCGCCAGCAGCCCGACAGGGGGTCCCCCCTACGAGCAGTACTTC
CDR3aa: CASSPTGGPPYEQYF

abundance: NA
j_gene: TRBJ1-2
v_gene: TRBV27
d_gene: TRBD1
CDR3nt: TGTGCCAGCAGTGGACAGGGAAACTATGGCTACACCTTC
CDR3aa: CASSGQGNYGYTF

abundance: NA
j_gene: TRBJ2-1
v_gene: TRBV6-2/TRBV6-3
d_gene: TRBD2
CDR3nt: TGTGCCAGCAGTTACGGGACTAGCGGGATCTTAGGTGAGCAGTTCTTC
CDR3aa: CASSYGTSGILGEQFF

abundance: NA
j_gene: TRBJ1-1
v_gene: TRBV14
d_gene: NA
CDR3nt: TGTGCCAGCAGCCAAGATCTAGGGAAGGGATCCTATGAAGCTTTCTTT
CDR3aa: CASSQDLGKGSYEAFF

abundance: NA
j_gene: TRBJ2-3
v_gene: TRBV20-1
d_gene: NA
CDR3nt: TGCAGTGCCCATGTAGCAGATACGCAGTATTTT
CDR3aa: CSAHVADTQYF

abundance: NA
j_gene: TRBJ1-4
v_gene: TRBV3-1/TRBV3-2
d_gene: TRBD1
CDR3nt: TGTGCCAGCAGCCAGGTGACAGGGGGACTGTTTTTT
CDR3aa: CASSQVTGGLFF

abundance: NA
j_gene: TRBJ1-2
v_gene: TRBV19
d_gene: NA
CDR3nt: TGTGCCAGTAGTAAGTCGGGCACGTCTATGGTCTACACCTTC
CDR3aa: CASSKSGTSMVYTF

abundance: NA
j_gene: TRBJ2-6
v_gene: TRBV7-8
d_gene: TRBD2
CDR3nt: TGTGCCAGCAGCTTATTGGTAGCGGGGGGGTCTGGGGCCAACGTCCTGACTTTC
CDR3aa: CASSLLVAGGSGANVLTF

abundance: NA
j_gene: TRBJ1-1
v_gene: TRBV27
d_gene: NA
CDR3nt: TGTGCCAGCAGTTTGAAGGGGGGGGGACTTCTATTCACTGAAGCTTTCTTT
CDR3aa: CASSLKGGGLLFTEAFF

abundance: NA
j_gene: TRBJ1-2
v_gene: TRBV29-1
d_gene: NA
CDR3nt: TGCAGCGTTGATGAAGGCCAGGGCGGCGCTGTAAGCTACACCTTC
CDR3aa: CSVDEGQGGAVSYTF

abundance: NA
j_gene: TRBJ1-6
v_gene: TRBV15
d_gene: NA
CDR3nt: TGTGCCACCAGCCTCTCCGGACCACCCCTCCACTTT
CDR3aa: CATSLSGPPLHF

abundance: NA
j_gene: TRBJ1-4
v_gene: TRBV10-1
d_gene: NA
CDR3nt: TGCGCCAGCAGGGGGGACCCCCCGGGGGAAAAACTGTTTTTT
CDR3aa: CASRGDPPGEKLFF

abundance: NA
j_gene: TRBJ2-2
v_gene: TRBV3-1/TRBV3-2
d_gene: NA
CDR3nt: TGTGCCAGCAGCCAAGTCCACCGGGAGCTGTTTTTT
CDR3aa: CASSQVHRELFF